This T cell receptor (beta chain) originates from a study of cytomegalovirus exposure and HLA in healthy donors. The PCR made use of 60 Vbeta and 13 Jbeta primers. The repertoire was sequenced with immunoSEQ multiplex PCR; TCRdb's copy has only in-frame clones and lacks some. This table holds some 150,000 clones, less than 80% found once. The V gene end was trimmed by 0 bases and the J gene end by 15 bases; junction bases not matched to a gene: 3. The CDR3 is 12 residues long. Germline lookup yields CDR1 SGHTA and CDR2 FQGNSA. The chain couples TRBV7-2 to TRBJ2-1; 9 nucleotides line up with TRBD1. Sequencing was performed on PBMCs. This sequence originates from a man aged 40-49 years in good health and CMV-seronegative. For the CDR3, the DNA is TGTGCCAGCAGCTTAGCGGGACAGGGTACGTTCTTC. Protein: CASSLAGQGTFF. Filled out from reference TRBV7-2 and TRBJ2-1, the complete variable domain reads GAGVSQSPSNKVTEKGKDVELRCDPISGHTALYWYRQSLGQGLEFLIYFQGNSAPDKSGLPSDRFSAERTGGSVSTLTIQRTQQEDSAVYLCASSLAGQGTFFGPGTRLTVL.